The 22 T cell receptor beta chains presented below share a single source sample, sequenced in a study of blood T cells in healthy people across ages. The second PCR ran 7 to 11 cycles with a sample-barcoded 5' primer and J-beta primers. MiXCR was run by TCRdb on the 5' RACE reads, yielding one entry per CDR3 protein. The top ten clones hold around a fifth of a sample with 910,000 or so distinct CDR3 sequences, roughly 51% of them seen once. Material for sequencing was blood. These receptor sequences come from a woman in her sixties in good health.

As to this clonotype: The junction departs from germline at one end; a sequencing error may be responsible. The rearrangement links TRBV5-1 to TRBJ2-4; D not resolved. Germline loops: CDR1 SGHRS, CDR2 YFSETQ. The CDR3 has 15 amino acids. CDR3 amino acids: CTSSRVASDKNIQYF. The CDR3 DNA is TGTACCAGCAGCCGCGTGGCGTCGGACAAAAACATTCAGTACTTC.

This clonotype was counted a few times. This chain connects TRBV24-1 to TRBJ1-5; D perhaps matches TRBD1 (5 bases). Trimming stripped 5 bases from V and 9 bases from J, with 19 bases between. Germline CDR1 is KGHDR and CDR2 is SFDVKD. This CDR3 has 15 residues. CDR3 nucleotide sequence: TGTGCCACCAGTGCCACGGGGGGAAGTCAGAGGCCCCAGCATTTT. Its translation is CATSATGGSQRPQHF.

In the case of this clonotype: A much more abundant neighbour one base away suggests this may be a read error. The V gene is TRBV29-1, the J gene TRBJ2-5; D is perhaps TRBD2 (5 bases). The better agreement between TRBJ2-7 and the DNA end casts doubt on the J call. This CDR3 is 12 amino acids long. Germline V gene lookup returns CDR1 SQVTM and CDR2 ANQGSEA. The CDR3 region is CSAAGLTYEQYF. The DNA for the CDR3 is TGCAGCGCCGCGGGCCTGACTTACGAGCAGTACTTC.

There are a few counts of this clonotype. The chain carries TRBV7-2 and TRBJ2-5; D might be TRBD2 (5 bases). Germline V gene lookup returns CDR1 SGHTA and CDR2 FQGNSA. Trimming left V 1 base short and J 3 bases short, with 9 bases between. CDR3 length equals 14 residues. The CDR3 DNA is TGTGCCAGCAGCTTAGAGAGGGCTAAAGAGACCCAGTACTTC. It yields the protein CASSLERAKETQYF. Full variable domain (missing parts from reference TRBV7-2 and TRBJ2-5): GAGVSQSPSNKVTEKGKDVELRCDPISGHTALYWYRQSLGQGLEFLIYFQGNSAPDKSGLPSDRFSAERTGGSVSTLTIQRTQQEDSAVYLCASSLERAKETQYFGPGTRLLVL.

In this sample, this clonotype turned up many times. This chain joins TRBV7-2 and TRBJ2-3; 7 positions match TRBD2. This CDR3 has 14 amino acids. V lost 5 bases to trimming and J lost 5 bases; unmatched junction nucleotides: 7. From germline, CDR1 is SGHTA and CDR2 FQGNSA. The CDR3 sequence: CASSAVAGVDTQYF. Written as DNA, the CDR3 is TGTGCCAGCAGCGCGGTCGCGGGAGTAGATACGCAGTATTTT.

This chain connects TRBV7-9 to TRBJ2-5, with 9 bases identical to TRBD2. The J call may not be correct, given that the DNA end is closer to TRBJ2-7. Germline loops: CDR1 SEHNR, CDR2 FQNEAQ (reference sequence). This CDR3 has 14 residues. The CDR3 DNA sequence: TGTGCCAGCAGCTTTCAAGCGGGAGGTAACGAGCAGTACTTC. Translated: CASSFQAGGNEQYF.

In this sample, this clonotype turned up a few times. The rearrangement links TRBV15 to TRBJ2-5, with D possibly TRBD2 on 5 matching bases. The CDR3 has 15 residues. V was pared by 0 bases and J by 5 bases, with 13 bases between. The germline V gene has CDR1 LNHNV and CDR2 YYDKDF (reference sequence). The CDR3: CATSRDRAEGETQYF. CDR3 in DNA: TGTGCCACCAGCAGAGATCGGGCTGAGGGTGAGACCCAGTACTTC.

The chain couples TRBV12-3 or TRBV12-4 to TRBJ2-1, with 12 bases fitting TRBD2. The CDR3 runs to 17 residues. V gave up 1 base and J gave up 6 bases; unmatched junction bases: 7. CDR3 residues: CASSLGRLAGVSNEQFF. CDR3 nucleotide sequence: TGTGCCAGCAGTTTAGGGAGACTAGCGGGAGTAAGCAATGAGCAGTTCTTC.

The V gene is TRBV4-2, the J gene TRBJ2-7; possibly TRBD1 or TRBD2 for D (5 bases each). The length of the CDR3 is 16 residues. CDR1 is LGHNA and CDR2 is YNFKEQ in the germline V gene. Trimming stripped 0 bases from V and 0 bases from J, with 12 bases between. CDR3 coding DNA: TGTGCCAGCAGCCAAGATATGGGGACGCTCTCCTACGAGCAGTACTTC. Translation: CASSQDMGTLSYEQYF.

The chain couples TRBV12-3 or TRBV12-4 to TRBJ2-1; TRBD2 is a possible D gene (5 bases). V lost 6 bases and J lost 0, with 18 bases in between. CDR3 size: 17 residues. The CDR3 coding sequence is TGTGCCAGCAGGGCGACATTACTAGGGAGCTCCTACAATGAGCAGTTCTTC. Its translation is CASRATLLGSSYNEQFF.

The chain combines TRBV6-1 with TRBJ1-1; D unclear. The CDR3 is 12 residues long. The V and J ends lost 7 bases and 7 bases respectively, with 13 bases between them. Germline CDR1 MNHNS, CDR2 SASEGT. DNA of the CDR3: TGTGCCAGCACTCCGCATAGGGATGAAGCTTTCTTT. Residues: CASTPHRDEAFF.

This sequence joins TRBV20-1 and TRBJ2-4; 7 nucleotides match TRBD1. The closer fit of TRBJ2-7 to the DNA end suggests the J call may be wrong. CDR1 is DFQATT and CDR2 is SNEGSKA in the germline V gene (reference sequence). The CDR3 runs 14 residues. The CDR3 sequence: CSAKPGQMFYEQYF. CDR3 nucleotides: TGCAGTGCTAAACCGGGACAGATGTTTTACGAGCAGTACTTC.

As for this clonotype: Given a much more abundant clone one base away, this may be a read error. The gene calls are TRBV4-2 and TRBJ2-3; no clear D. This CDR3 is built from 14 residues. Germline CDR1 and CDR2: LGHNA and YNFKEQ. V dropped 5 bases and J dropped 4 bases, with 13 bases sitting between them. For the CDR3, the DNA is TGTGCCAGCAGCGACAACCTTGGCCCAGATACGCAGTATTTT. It yields the protein CASSDNLGPDTQYF.

The V gene is TRBV12-3 or TRBV12-4, the J gene TRBJ2-2, with a possible D match to TRBD1 (5 bases). This CDR3 has 14 residues. Trimming stripped 11 bases from V and 0 bases from J, with 13 bases between. CDR3 amino acids: CASHRGTNTGELFF. CDR3 DNA: TGTGCCTCCCATAGGGGAACGAACACCGGGGAGCTGTTTTTT.

The count of this clonotype is one. The V gene is TRBV4-2, the J gene TRBJ1-2; weak D call: TRBD1 (6 bases). Trimming stripped 4 bases from V and 2 bases from J, with 17 bases between. Germline CDR1 reads LGHNA; CDR2 reads YNFKEQ. The CDR3 has 16 residues. DNA for the CDR3: TGTGCCAGCAGCCGCCCCAAGGACGGGGGCAACTATGGCTACACCTTC. Translated: CASSRPKDGGNYGYTF.

This clonotype has only a few counts. This rearrangement joins TRBV21-1 to TRBJ2-5. The J call is doubtful: the DNA matches TRBJ2-7 better. TRBV21-1 is a pseudogene locus. The CDR3 is 15 residues long. CDR3 nucleotides: TGTGCCAGCAGCAAATATTTCCAAGGTTATCGCGAGCAGTACTTC. Its protein product is CASSKYFQGYREQYF.

This clonotype was observed a few times. V and J are TRBV20-1 and TRBJ2-5; D is unresolved. The V and J ends lost 3 bases and 5 bases respectively, with 7 bases between them. The germline V gene has CDR1 DFQATT and CDR2 SNEGSKA (reference sequence). The CDR3 covers 11 residues. The CDR3 nucleotides are TGCAGTGCTAGTGGTCTGGAGACCCAGTACTTC. This encodes CSASGLETQYF.

CDR3 coding DNA: TGTGCCAGCAGCTGGATACCTGGACAGGTGACCTACGAGCAGTACTTC. Translated: CASSWIPGQVTYEQYF. The rearrangement links TRBV12-3 or TRBV12-4 to TRBJ2-7; 7 bases map to TRBD1. V lost 6 bases to trimming and J lost 2 bases; unmatched junction nucleotides: 13. This CDR3 comprises 16 residues.

This clonotype has just a few counts. The chain carries TRBV5-6 and TRBJ2-1; D unclear. V gave up 1 base and J gave up 9 bases, with 8 bases separating them. Germline CDR1 SGHDT, CDR2 YYEEEE. CDR3 length: 12 amino acids. The DNA of the CDR3 is TGTGCCAGCAGCTTGAATGTGTTTGAGCAGTTCTTC. It codes for CASSLNVFEQFF.

The J gene is TRBJ2-5, the V gene TRBV6-5; the D gene is possibly TRBD2 (6 bases). Trimming left V 7 bases short and J 1 base short, with 13 bases between. The germline V gene encodes CDR1 MNHEY and CDR2 SVGAGI. This CDR3 has 14 amino acids. CDR3: CASKQGDFQETQYF. The CDR3 nucleotides are TGTGCCAGCAAGCAAGGGGACTTCCAAGAGACCCAGTACTTC.

The chain has TRBV20-1 and TRBJ2-4; no clear D gene. The last part of the DNA fits TRBJ2-7 better; the J call may be wrong. Germline V gives CDR1 DFQATT, CDR2 SNEGSKA (reference sequence). CDR3 length: 13 residues. The CDR3 sequence: CSARTNQFDEQYF. The DNA for the CDR3 is TGCAGTGCTAGGACCAACCAGTTCGACGAGCAGTACTTC.

This clonotype was observed once. The CDR3 nucleotides are TGTGCCAGCAGTATCACAGGGGTTGAGCAGTTCTTC. Translating it yields CASSITGVEQFF. The rearrangement joins TRBV6-1 to TRBJ2-1, with TRBD1 matching 7 bases. Trimming took 5 bases from V and 9 from J; bases not matched to a gene: 4. Germline CDR1 reads MNHNS; CDR2 reads SASEGT. The CDR3 sequence is 12 residues long.